This T cell receptor (beta chain) appears in the sequencing data of a study of blood T cells in healthy people across ages (dated by TCRdb to between 2015 and 2016). In terms of the full investigation: Template switching captured roughly one uniquely barcoded TCR beta cDNA molecule per two T cells in model experiments. To avoid experimental bias, donors of different ages were distributed randomly across sequencing lanes. For two donors (one aged 18 to 29 and one aged 80 or older), the study analyzed two additional independent replicas of 1 million unique cDNA reads from the same blood draw. The study measured age-related changes in TCR beta repertoire diversity using deep sequencing normalized with unique cDNA molecular identifiers. Donors were grouped into four age groups: young (average roughly 17 years), middle-aged (over 35), aged (around 60) and long-lived (approximately 75). The investigation overall reported the following: Compared with the aged group, the long-lived group had more naive CD4+ T cells, fewer expanded clones and increased TCR diversity, a pattern suggesting age selection. There was a strong correlation between observed TCR beta diversity and the percentage of naive T cells measured by flow cytometry. Total diversity estimates from one million sequenced T cells were considered lower bounds and underestimates. Donor CMV infection status was unknown, potentially confounding age-related changes in expanded clonotypes. Since profiling was done on bulk unsorted PBMCs, naive and antigen-experienced compartments could not be conclusively compared. As age increased, observed TCR beta diversity per million T cells dropped in a roughly linear way, and a significant reduction was already evident by age 40.

CDR1 SGHRS and CDR2 YFSETQ are derived from the germline V gene. Trimming costs V 0 bases and J 10 bases, and their ends lie 11 bases apart. Its CDR3 holds 14 amino acids, cysteine through phenylalanine. Only the CDR3 DNA stays, 42 bases, in frame from base 1. The roughly 39 donors, aged roughly 6 to 95 years, were systemically healthy Caucasian individuals from Russia. Each donor gave 9 to 10 milliliters of peripheral blood, collected into EDTA-treated Vacutainer tubes. Ficoll-Paque density-gradient centrifugation was used to isolate PBMCs, with at least 6.5 million per sample. Trizol reagent was used to extract total RNA from the PBMCs, yielding at least 6 micrograms per sample. For every donor, an aliquot of PBMCs went through flow cytometry to measure the percentages of naive CD45RAhigh/CD27high T cells. About this clonotype itself: The specificity of this receptor is unknown. No clone much larger than this one lies a single base away; base qualities are absent.

The library was produced with 5' RACE. For sequencing, an Illumina HiSeq 2500 was employed. A second PCR of about 7 to 12 cycles was run with a J-beta primer mix and a sample-barcoded 5' primer. A unique molecular identifier was introduced onto each TCR beta cDNA molecule by a template-switch 5' adaptor carrying 12 random nucleotides. Each sample yielded at least 2.5 million CDR3-containing paired-end reads. The Mint cDNA synthesis kit, primed by a TRBC-specific oligonucleotide, was used to synthesize first-strand cDNA from all RNA. Following uracil-DNA glycosylase treatment, a first 18-cycle PCR with universal primers M1SS and BC2_uni_R was performed on all cDNA. Concerning the study's data processing: Normalization of each sample was performed by random selection of 1 million high-quality reads, each carrying a distinct molecular identifier. Instead of being binned into consensus sequences, reads that shared molecular identifiers were thrown out. MiTCR, with a Q25 quality threshold and the strictest error-elimination algorithm, was used for CDR3 identification, clonotype clustering and error correction. A nonparametric unseen species model using Euler transformation provided a lower-bound estimate of total TCR beta diversity. TCRdb itself trimmed the public reads at Q25 with fastp, ran MiXCR and retained productive beta chains. Duplicate CDR3 protein sequences are folded into a single record with the most common DNA and genes. The V and J calls, along with clone size, are taken from TCRdb and not from the paper's own processing. The table for this sample lists over 1.5 million distinct CDR3 sequences; about 49% of them were counted only once. The ten largest clones take up roughly 2.1% of the sample.

The chain is encoded by TRBV5-1 joined to TRBJ1-6; TRBD1 might be the D gene, on 5 matching bases. The TCR comes from a woman aged 40-49 years in good health. The source material was blood. CDR3 reads: CASSLAGKGSPLHF. The DNA reads TGCGCCAGCAGCTTGGCAGGGAAAGGGTCACCCCTCCACTTT.